The source of this T cell receptor beta chain is a study of metastatic and nonmetastatic thyroid tumors. Overall study context: The comparison covered peripheral blood and tumor or nodule tissue in malignant and benign thyroid patients. Study-wide results and limits: Reports indicated that malignant thyroid tumors showed significantly higher TCR beta diversity than benign nodules did, in blood and tumor.

There are 17 residues in the CDR3. Germline V gene lookup returns CDR1 ENHRY and CDR2 SYGVKD. J gave up 2 bases and V 0 bases, and 7 bases lay outside the gene matches. In the study's own analysis: The study took CDR3 differences across clinicopathological groups and made a distant-metastasis classifier for papillary thyroid cancer from them. Using MiXCR, TCRdb re-called clones from the PCR reads. TCRdb, not the original authors, processed these V and J calls. The table records approximately 28,000 clones, roughly a quarter of them present only once. No treatment had been given to any patient before thyroid surgery. This clone was recorded at least ten times. Its antigen is as yet unknown.

The chain couples TRBV10-3 to TRBJ2-4; 7 nucleotides match TRBD1. The sequencing input was blood. The source is a female donor with papillary thyroid cancer or a benign thyroid nodule (not recorded which). Some clones in this sample may be carry-over from other donors' samples. The CDR3 nucleotides read TGTGCCATCAGTGAGTCTCTCCCAGGGGGACCCAAAAACATTCAGTACTTC. Translation: CAISESLPGGPKNIQYF.